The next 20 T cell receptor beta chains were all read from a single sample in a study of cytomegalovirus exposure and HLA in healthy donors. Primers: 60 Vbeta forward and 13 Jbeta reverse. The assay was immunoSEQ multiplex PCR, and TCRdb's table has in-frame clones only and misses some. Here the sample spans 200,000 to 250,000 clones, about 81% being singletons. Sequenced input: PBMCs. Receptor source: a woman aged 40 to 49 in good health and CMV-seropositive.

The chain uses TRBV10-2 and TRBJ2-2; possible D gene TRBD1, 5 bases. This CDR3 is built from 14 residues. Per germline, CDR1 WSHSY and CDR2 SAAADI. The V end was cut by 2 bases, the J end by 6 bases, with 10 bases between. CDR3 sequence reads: CASSESQGAGELFF. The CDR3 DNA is TGCGCCAGCAGTGAGAGCCAGGGCGCCGGGGAGCTGTTTTTT.

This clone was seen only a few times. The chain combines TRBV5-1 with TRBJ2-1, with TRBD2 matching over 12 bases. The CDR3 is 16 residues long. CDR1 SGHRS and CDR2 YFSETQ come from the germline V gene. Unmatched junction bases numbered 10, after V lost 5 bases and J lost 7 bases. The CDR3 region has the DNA TGCGCCAGCAGAGACCTCCTAGCGGGAGGGGTAAATGAGCAGTTCTTC. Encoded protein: CASRDLLAGGVNEQFF. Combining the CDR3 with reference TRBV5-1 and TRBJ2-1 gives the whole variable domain KAGVTQTPRYLIKTRGQQVTLSCSPISGHRSVSWYQQTPGQGLQFLFEYFSETQRNKGNFPGRFSGRQFSNSRSEMNVSTLELGDSALYLCASRDLLAGGVNEQFFGPGTRLTVL.

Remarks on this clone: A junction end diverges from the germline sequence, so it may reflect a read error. The CDR3 DNA reads as TGTTCCAGCAGCTTAGCTCAGGGAATAACTGAAGCTTTCTTT. Protein product: CSSSLAQGITEAFF. The rearrangement joins TRBV7-9 to TRBJ1-1, with D possibly TRBD1 on 5 matching bases. The CDR3 has 14 residues. Germline loops: CDR1 SEHNR, CDR2 FQNEAQ (reference sequence).

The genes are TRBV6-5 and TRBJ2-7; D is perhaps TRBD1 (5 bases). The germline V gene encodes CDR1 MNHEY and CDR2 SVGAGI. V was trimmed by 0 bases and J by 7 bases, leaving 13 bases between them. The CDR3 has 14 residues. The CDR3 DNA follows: TGTGCCAGCAGTTACTCGGGGCGAATGGGGGAGCAGTACTTC. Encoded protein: CASSYSGRMGEQYF.

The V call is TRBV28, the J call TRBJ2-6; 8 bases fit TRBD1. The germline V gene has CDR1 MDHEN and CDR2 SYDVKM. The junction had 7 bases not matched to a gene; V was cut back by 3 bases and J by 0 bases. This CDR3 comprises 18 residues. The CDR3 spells CASSFGGQESSGANVLTF. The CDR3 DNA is TGTGCCAGCAGTTTCGGGGGACAGGAGAGCTCTGGGGCCAACGTCCTGACTTTC.

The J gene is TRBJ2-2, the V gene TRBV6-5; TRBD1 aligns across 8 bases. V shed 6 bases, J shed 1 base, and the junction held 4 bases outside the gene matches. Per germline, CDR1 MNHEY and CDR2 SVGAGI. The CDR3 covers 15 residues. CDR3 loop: CASRPGTGNTGELFF. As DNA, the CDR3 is TGTGCCAGCAGGCCCGGGACAGGGAACACCGGGGAGCTGTTTTTT.

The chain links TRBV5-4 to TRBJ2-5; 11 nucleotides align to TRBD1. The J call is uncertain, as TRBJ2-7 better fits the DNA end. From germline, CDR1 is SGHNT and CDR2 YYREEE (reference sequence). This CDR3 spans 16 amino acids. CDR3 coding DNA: TGTGCCAGCACCCTTGGACAGGGGGCGAGTTTAACCGAGCAGTACTTC. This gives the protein CASTLGQGASLTEQYF.

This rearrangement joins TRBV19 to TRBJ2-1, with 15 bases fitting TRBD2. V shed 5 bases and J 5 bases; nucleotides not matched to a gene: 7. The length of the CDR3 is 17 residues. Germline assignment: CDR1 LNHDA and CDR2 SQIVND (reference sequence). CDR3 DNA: TGTGCCAGTAGTTCTGGACTAGCGGGAGGGCCGAACAATGAGCAGTTCTTC. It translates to CASSSGLAGGPNNEQFF.

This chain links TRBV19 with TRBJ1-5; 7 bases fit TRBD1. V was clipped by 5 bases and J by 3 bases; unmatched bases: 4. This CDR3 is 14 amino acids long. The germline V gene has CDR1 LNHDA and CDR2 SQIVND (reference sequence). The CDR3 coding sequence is TGTGCCAGTAGTCCTCAGGGGGACAATCAGCCCCAGCATTTT. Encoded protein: CASSPQGDNQPQHF.

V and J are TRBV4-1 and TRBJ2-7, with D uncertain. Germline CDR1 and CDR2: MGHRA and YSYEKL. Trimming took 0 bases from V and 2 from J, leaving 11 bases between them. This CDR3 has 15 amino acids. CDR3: CASSQDLGEAYEQYF. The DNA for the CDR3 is TGCGCCAGCAGCCAAGATCTTGGAGAAGCCTACGAGCAGTACTTC.

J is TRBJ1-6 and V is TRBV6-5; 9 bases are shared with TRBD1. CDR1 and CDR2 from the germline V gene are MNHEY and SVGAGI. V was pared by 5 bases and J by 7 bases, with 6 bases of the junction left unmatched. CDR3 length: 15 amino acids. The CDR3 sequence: CASSNTGGVNSPLHF. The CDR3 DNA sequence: TGTGCCAGCAGTAACACAGGGGGCGTAAATTCACCCCTCCACTTT.

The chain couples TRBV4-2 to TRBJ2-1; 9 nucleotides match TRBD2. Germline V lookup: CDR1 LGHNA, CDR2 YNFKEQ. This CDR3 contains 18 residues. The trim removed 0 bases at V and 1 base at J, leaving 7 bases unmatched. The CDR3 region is CASSQEASGDMSYNEQFF. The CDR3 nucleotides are TGTGCCAGCAGCCAAGAAGCTAGCGGGGATATGTCCTACAATGAGCAGTTCTTC.

This chain's CDR3 is CASSQQGRGNQPQHF. CDR3 sequence (DNA): TGTGCCAGCAGCCAACAGGGGAGAGGAAATCAGCCCCAGCATTTT. V is TRBV6-1 and J is TRBJ1-5; 7 nucleotides agree with TRBD1. Unmatched junction bases numbered 9, after V lost 6 bases and J lost 4 bases. This CDR3 spans 15 amino acids. Germline lookup yields CDR1 MNHNS and CDR2 SASEGT.

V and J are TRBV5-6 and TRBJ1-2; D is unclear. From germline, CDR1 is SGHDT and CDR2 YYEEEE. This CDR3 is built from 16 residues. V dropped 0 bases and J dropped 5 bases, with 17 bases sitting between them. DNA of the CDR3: TGTGCCAGCAGCTTGGGCCCTTCAGCGGGTTTATATGGCTACACCTTC. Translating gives CASSLGPSAGLYGYTF.

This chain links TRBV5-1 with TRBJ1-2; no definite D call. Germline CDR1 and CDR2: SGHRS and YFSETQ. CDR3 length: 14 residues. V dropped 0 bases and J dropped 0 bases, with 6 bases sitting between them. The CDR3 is CASSLEGANYGYTF. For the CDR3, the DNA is TGCGCCAGCAGCTTGGAGGGAGCTAACTATGGCTACACCTTC.

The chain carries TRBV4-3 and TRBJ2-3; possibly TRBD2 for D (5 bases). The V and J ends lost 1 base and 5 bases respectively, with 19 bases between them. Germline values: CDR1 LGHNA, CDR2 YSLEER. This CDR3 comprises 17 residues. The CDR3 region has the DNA TGCGCCAGCAGCCAAGTCGGTCAGGACTTTACGGGAGATACGCAGTATTTT. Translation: CASSQVGQDFTGDTQYF.

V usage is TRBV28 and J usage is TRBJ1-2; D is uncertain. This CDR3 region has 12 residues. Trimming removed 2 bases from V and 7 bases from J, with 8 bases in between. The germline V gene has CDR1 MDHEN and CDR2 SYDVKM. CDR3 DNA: TGTGCCAGCAGTTTAGGCGGGGTTGGCTACACCTTC. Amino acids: CASSLGGVGYTF.

The chain's CDR3 is CASSVLAANEQFF. The CDR3 DNA reads as TGTGCCAGCAGTGTCCTAGCGGCGAATGAGCAGTTCTTC. The genes are TRBV2 and TRBJ2-1, with 7 bases identical to TRBD2. V shed 4 bases and J 7 bases; nucleotides not matched to a gene: 4. The CDR3 loop spans 13 amino acids. Germline loops: CDR1 SNHLY, CDR2 FYNNEI.

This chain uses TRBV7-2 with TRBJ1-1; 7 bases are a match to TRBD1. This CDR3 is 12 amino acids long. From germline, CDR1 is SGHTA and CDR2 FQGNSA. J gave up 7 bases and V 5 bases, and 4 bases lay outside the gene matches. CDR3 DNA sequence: TGTGCCAGCAGCCAGACAGGGATTGAAGCTTTCTTT. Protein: CASSQTGIEAFF.

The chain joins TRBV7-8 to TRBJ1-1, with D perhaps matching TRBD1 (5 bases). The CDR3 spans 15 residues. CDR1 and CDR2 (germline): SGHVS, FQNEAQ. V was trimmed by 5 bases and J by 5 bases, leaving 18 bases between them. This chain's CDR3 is CASSPAGVARTEAFF. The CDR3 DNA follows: TGTGCCAGCAGCCCCGCGGGGGTTGCAAGGACTGAAGCTTTCTTT.